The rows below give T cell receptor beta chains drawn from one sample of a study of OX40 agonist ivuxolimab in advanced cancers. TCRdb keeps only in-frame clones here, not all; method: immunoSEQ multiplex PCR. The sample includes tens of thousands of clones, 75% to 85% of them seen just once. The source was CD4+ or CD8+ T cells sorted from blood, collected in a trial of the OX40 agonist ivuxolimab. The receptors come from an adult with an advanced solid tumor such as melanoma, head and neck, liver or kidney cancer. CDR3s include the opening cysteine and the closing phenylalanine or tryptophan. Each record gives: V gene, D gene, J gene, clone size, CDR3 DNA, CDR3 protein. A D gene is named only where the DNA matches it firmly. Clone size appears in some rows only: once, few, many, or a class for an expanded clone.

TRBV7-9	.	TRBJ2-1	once	TGTGCCAGCAGCTTAGGGGCTAACAATGAGCAGTTCTTC	CASSLGANNEQFF
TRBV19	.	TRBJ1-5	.	TGTGCCAGTAGTATTTCGAGGGCCGAGGGGCGAACTCAGCCCCAGCATTTT	CASSISRAEGRTQPQHF
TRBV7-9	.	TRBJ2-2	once	TGTGCCAGCAGCGTCCTCCCCAACCGTGGATCCGGGGAGCTGTTTTTT	CASSVLPNRGSGELFF
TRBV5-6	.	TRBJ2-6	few	TGTGCCAGCAGCTTGGACTCACACTCTGGGGCCAACGTCCTGACTTTC	CASSLDSHSGANVLTF
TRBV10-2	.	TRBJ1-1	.	TGCGCCAGCAGTGAGAGGGGTTCCGAAGCTTTCTTT	CASSERGSEAFF
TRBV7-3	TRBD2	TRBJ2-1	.	TGTGCCAGCAGCCCAGGGACTAGCCGACTCTCCTACAATGAGCAGTTCTTC	CASSPGTSRLSYNEQFF
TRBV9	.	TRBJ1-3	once	TGTGCCAGCAGCGCCGTTGGACTTTCCACTCGCTCTGGAAACACCATATATTTT	CASSAVGLSTRSGNTIYF
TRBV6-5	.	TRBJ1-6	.	TGTGCCAGCACCACAGGGTCCTCACCCCTCCACTTT	CASTTGSSPLHF
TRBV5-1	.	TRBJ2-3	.	TGCGCCAGCAGCCAGTCAGATACGCAGTATTTT	CASSQSDTQYF
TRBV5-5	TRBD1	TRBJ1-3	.	TGTGCCAGCAGCTTGGACAGGGGGCTAATGGCTGGAAACACCATATATTTT	CASSLDRGLMAGNTIYF
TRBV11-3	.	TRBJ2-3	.	TGTGCCAGCAGCTTAGGAAGCGGAGGGAATACGCAGTATTTT	CASSLGSGGNTQYF
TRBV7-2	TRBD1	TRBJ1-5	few	TGTGCCAGCAGCTCCGGGACAGGGGCGGATCAGCCCCAGCATTTT	CASSSGTGADQPQHF
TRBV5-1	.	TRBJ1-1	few	TGCGCCAGCAGCTTGGTCGGTACGGGGACTGAAGCTTTCTTT	CASSLVGTGTEAFF
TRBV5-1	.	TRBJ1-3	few	TGCGCCAGCTCGACAGGCCTCTCTGGAAACACCATATATTTT	CASSTGLSGNTIYF
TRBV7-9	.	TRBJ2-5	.	TGTGCCAGCAGCTTAGGTGGAGGGGGAGGAGAGACCCAGTACTTC	CASSLGGGGGETQYF
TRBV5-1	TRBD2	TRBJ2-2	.	TGCGCCAGCAGCTTGAGCGGGGTTGGCACCGGGGAGCTGTTTTTT	CASSLSGVGTGELFF
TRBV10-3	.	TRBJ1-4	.	TGTGCCATCAGGGCCGGCTCGCCTTCGGGAAAACTGTTTTTT	CAIRAGSPSGKLFF
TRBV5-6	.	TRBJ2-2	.	TGTGCCAGCAGCTTGACAGGCAATCCGAACACCGGGGAGCTGTTTTTT	CASSLTGNPNTGELFF
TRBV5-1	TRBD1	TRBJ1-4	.	TGCGCCAGCAGCCAGGGGGCATTAACTAATGAAAAACTGTTTTTT	CASSQGALTNEKLFF
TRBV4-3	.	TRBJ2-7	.	TGCGCCAGCAGCCAAGAAGGAAGGGACGACGACGAGCAGTACTTC	CASSQEGRDDDEQYF
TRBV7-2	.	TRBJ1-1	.	TGTGCCAGCAGCTACGGGGCCGACAGATTCTCTGAAGCTTTCTTT	CASSYGADRFSEAFF
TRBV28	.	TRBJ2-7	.	TGTGCCAGCAGTACCCAGGAAAGGACAACGGACGAGCAGTACTTC	CASSTQERTTDEQYF
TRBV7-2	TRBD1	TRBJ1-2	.	TGTGCCAGCAGCTTAGATTCTTACAGGGGAGGCTACACCTTC	CASSLDSYRGGYTF
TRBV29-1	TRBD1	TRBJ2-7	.	TGCAGCGCCCGGGACAGGGGCTACGAGCAGTACTTC	CSARDRGYEQYF
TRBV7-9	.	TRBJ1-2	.	TGTGCCAGCAGCCGTGATGGGAACTATGGCTACACCTTC	CASSRDGNYGYTF
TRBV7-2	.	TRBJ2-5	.	TGTGCCAGCAGCCCCAGGCGCGGGGAGACCCAGTACTTC	CASSPRRGETQYF
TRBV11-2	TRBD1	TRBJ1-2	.	TGTGCCAGCAGCCCTAAAAGGGACAGCGTTCAAACTAACTATGGCTACACCTTC	CASSPKRDSVQTNYGYTF
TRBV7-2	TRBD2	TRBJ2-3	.	TGTGCCAGCAGCGAACCTAGCGGGGGAGATACGCAGTATTTT	CASSEPSGGDTQYF
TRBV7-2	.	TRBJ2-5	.	TGTGCCAGCAGCTCGTACCAAGAGACCCAGTACTTC	CASSSYQETQYF
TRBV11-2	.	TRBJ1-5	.	TGTGCCAGCAGCTTACAGGGCGGGCAGCCCCAGCATTTT	CASSLQGGQPQHF
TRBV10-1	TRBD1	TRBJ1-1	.	TGCGCCAGCAGTGGACGACAGGGATCGAACACTGAAGCTTTCTTT	CASSGRQGSNTEAFF
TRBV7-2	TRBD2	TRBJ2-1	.	TGTGCCAGCAGCTTAGACTTGGCGGGGGGGAGGTTCTTC	CASSLDLAGGRFF
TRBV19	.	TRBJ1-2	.	TGTGCCAGTAGTTCCCGGGGCCGGGGGAAAAACTATGGCTACACCTTC	CASSSRGRGKNYGYTF
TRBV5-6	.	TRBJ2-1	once	TGTGCCAGCAGCTTGGTTACTACGCGGCGTGGTGAGCAGTTCTTC	CASSLVTTRRGEQFF
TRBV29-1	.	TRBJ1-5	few	TGCAGCGCATCGACAGATGGCAATCAGCCCCAGCATTTT	CSASTDGNQPQHF
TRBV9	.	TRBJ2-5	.	TGTGCCAGCAGCGTAGGAGGCTATCAAGAGACCCAGTACTTC	CASSVGGYQETQYF
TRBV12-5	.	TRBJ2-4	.	TGTGCTAGCGGGATCCACAAAAACATTCAGTACTTC	CASGIHKNIQYF
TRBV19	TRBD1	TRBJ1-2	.	TGTGCCAGTAGTACCGACAGGGGGTTTGACAACTATGGCTACACCTTC	CASSTDRGFDNYGYTF
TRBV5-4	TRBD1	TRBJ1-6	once	TGTGCCAGCAGCACGGGACAGGGAGGATATTCACCCCTCCACTTT	CASSTGQGGYSPLHF
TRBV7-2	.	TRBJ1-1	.	TGTGCCAGCAGCTTAGGGGGGCGGAAAAGCACCACTGAAGCTTTCTTT	CASSLGGRKSTTEAFF